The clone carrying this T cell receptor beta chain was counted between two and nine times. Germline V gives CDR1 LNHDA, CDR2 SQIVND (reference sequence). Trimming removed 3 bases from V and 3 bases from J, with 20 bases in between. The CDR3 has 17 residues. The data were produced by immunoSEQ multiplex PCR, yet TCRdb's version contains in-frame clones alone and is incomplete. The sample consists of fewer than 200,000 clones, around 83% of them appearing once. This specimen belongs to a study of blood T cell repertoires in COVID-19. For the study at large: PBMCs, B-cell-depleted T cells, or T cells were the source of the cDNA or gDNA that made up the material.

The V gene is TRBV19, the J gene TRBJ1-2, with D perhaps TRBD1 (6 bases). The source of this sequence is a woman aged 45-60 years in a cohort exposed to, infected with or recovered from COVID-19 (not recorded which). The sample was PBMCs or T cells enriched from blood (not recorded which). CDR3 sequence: CASSIGPGGAWYYGYTF. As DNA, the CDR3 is TGTGCCAGTAGTATTGGCCCGGGGGGGGCTTGGTACTATGGCTACACCTTC. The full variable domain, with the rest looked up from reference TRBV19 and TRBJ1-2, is DGGITQSPKYLFRKEGQNVTLSCEQNLNHDAMYWYRQDPGQGLRLIYYSQIVNDFQKGDIAEGYSVSREKKESFPLTVTSAQKNPTAFYLCASSIGPGGAWYYGYTFGSGTRLTVV.